This TCR beta chain emerged from a study of CD8 T cells in Susac syndrome. The T cells that were sequenced for TCR beta were CD8+ and CD4+ cells from blood. TEMRA cells were FACS-enriched, and CD8+ and CD4+ T cells were isolated negatively. The RNA, roughly 0.45 to 1 ug, was put through reverse transcription using random hexamers. TCRdb recomputed calls from the immunoSEQ multiplex PCR reads with MiXCR, one row per CDR3 protein. The sample has about 200,000 distinct CDR3 sequences, about 95% seen once. Sequences were obtained from CD4+ T cells from PBMCs. The sequence was obtained from a human donor with multiple sclerosis.

The CDR3 loop reads CASNLGGIHYGYTF. The DNA for the CDR3 is TGTGCCAGTAACCTGGGGGGGATCCACTATGGCTACACCTTC. V is TRBV19 and J is TRBJ1-2; a possible D gene is TRBD1 (5 bases). V gave up 7 bases and J gave up 3 bases, with 15 bases separating them. CDR3 length: 14 amino acids. Germline lookup yields CDR1 LNHDA and CDR2 SQIVND (reference sequence). Full variable domain (missing parts from reference TRBV19 and TRBJ1-2): DGGITQSPKYLFRKEGQNVTLSCEQNLNHDAMYWYRQDPGQGLRLIYYSQIVNDFQKGDIAEGYSVSREKKESFPLTVTSAQKNPTAFYLCASNLGGIHYGYTFGSGTRLTVV.